This section outlines one T cell receptor (beta chain) sequence together with its context. The antigen remains unidentified. Clones were sequenced by immunoSEQ multiplex PCR, and TCRdb holds only the in-frame ones, with some missing. The data contain tens of thousands of clones, 90% to 95% of them singletons. These data come from a study of cytomegalovirus exposure and HLA in healthy donors. As for the study in general: A later analysis reported the same platform for the 110 or so validation repertoires and the 666 first-cohort repertoires. Findings and caveats of the study: Reportedly, cytomegalovirus status was diagnosed with high sensitivity and specificity.

The germline V gene encodes CDR1 LNHDA and CDR2 SQIVND (reference sequence). The V end lost 6 bases, the J end lost 0 bases, and 18 bases lay between the germline ends. CDR3 length: 17 residues. The J gene is TRBJ1-5, the V gene TRBV19; D might be TRBD1 (5 bases). Sequenced material: PBMCs. The origin of this receptor is a man in his late teens or twenties in good health and CMV-seronegative. CDR3 amino acids: CASRPREPGDSNQPQHF. The DNA for the CDR3 is TGTGCCAGTAGACCCAGGGAGCCGGGGGATAGCAATCAGCCCCAGCATTTT. Supplemented by reference TRBV19 and TRBJ1-5, the full variable domain reads DGGITQSPKYLFRKEGQNVTLSCEQNLNHDAMYWYRQDPGQGLRLIYYSQIVNDFQKGDIAEGYSVSREKKESFPLTVTSAQKNPTAFYLCASRPREPGDSNQPQHFGDGTRLSIL.